The 6 T cell receptor beta chains below all came from one sample that was sequenced in a study of T cells in Graves' hyperthyroidism and ophthalmopathy. What was amplified from RNA transcripts were TCR beta CDR3 regions. HTBI primers were the set used in a first-round RT-PCR of the TCR CDR3. One entry per CDR3 protein results from TCRdb running MiXCR on the multiplex PCR reads. The sample consists of about 600,000 distinct CDR3 sequences, over 12% of them appearing once. The sample taken for sequencing was blood. The source of these receptors is a woman aged 18-29 years with Graves' ophthalmopathy.

In this sample, this clonotype turned up many times. The chain has TRBV6-2 or TRBV6-3 and TRBJ2-7, with D possibly being TRBD2 (6 bases). The CDR3 runs to 17 residues. The V gene lost 2 bases and the J gene lost 0 bases, with 17 bases spanning the gap. Germline V gene lookup returns CDR1 MNHEY and CDR2 SVGEGT. This CDR3 reads CASSYPLLAPSSYEQYF. The CDR3 DNA follows: TGTGCCAGCAGTTACCCCCTTCTAGCGCCGAGCTCCTACGAGCAGTACTTC.

This clonotype was seen ten or more times. The chain uses TRBV7-2 and TRBJ2-4; 11 nucleotides agree with TRBD1. The germline V gene has CDR1 SGHTA and CDR2 FQGNSA. The ends lost 4 bases at V and 7 bases at J; junction bases unmatched: 3. The CDR3 totals 14 residues. The CDR3 protein is CASSYGQGANIQYF. CDR3 coding DNA: TGTGCCAGCAGCTACGGACAGGGGGCTAACATTCAGTACTTC.

The J gene is TRBJ2-3, the V gene TRBV5-1; TRBD2 matches at 10 bases. Germline trimming cut 3 bases from V and 7 bases from J; bases unmatched to any gene: 5. The germline CDR1 and CDR2 sequences are SGHRS and YFSETQ. The CDR3 is 14 amino acids. This CDR3 is CASSSRTSGNTQYF. The CDR3 region has the DNA TGCGCCAGCAGCTCCCGGACTAGCGGCAATACGCAGTATTTT. The full variable domain, in which reference TRBV5-1 and TRBJ2-3 provide the parts outside the CDR3, is KAGVTQTPRYLIKTRGQQVTLSCSPISGHRSVSWYQQTPGQGLQFLFEYFSETQRNKGNFPGRFSGRQFSNSRSEMNVSTLELGDSALYLCASSSRTSGNTQYFGPGTRLTVL.

This clonotype came up many times. This rearrangement joins TRBV7-9 to TRBJ2-2; D not resolved. Germline V gene data show CDR1 as SEHNR and CDR2 as FQNEAQ (reference sequence). The length of the CDR3 is 16 residues. The ends were cut back, 4 bases at V and 3 bases at J, with 15 bases in the middle. The CDR3 protein is CASSYPPSYDTGELFF. CDR3 bases: TGTGCCAGCAGCTACCCACCTTCCTACGACACCGGGGAGCTGTTTTTT. The full variable domain, in which reference TRBV7-9 and TRBJ2-2 provide the parts outside the CDR3, is DTGVSQNPRHKITKRGQNVTFRCDPISEHNRLYWYRQTLGQGPEFLTYFQNEAQLEKSRLLSDRFSAERPKGSFSTLEIQRTEQGDSAMYLCASSYPPSYDTGELFFGEGSRLTVL.

There are many counts of this clonotype. The chain has TRBV10-3 and TRBJ2-7; D is perhaps TRBD1 (5 bases). CDR1 is ENHRY, CDR2 SYGVKD, per germline. The V and J ends lost 2 bases and 2 bases respectively, with 10 bases between them. The CDR3 loop spans 14 amino acids. CDR3 region: CAISETGPTYEQYF. The DNA of the CDR3 is TGTGCCATCAGTGAGACAGGTCCTACCTACGAGCAGTACTTC.

The table lists this clonotype with many counts. One end of the junction varies from germline; a read error may be responsible. The chain is built from TRBV7-7 and TRBJ2-2; tentatively, D is TRBD1 or TRBD2 (5 bases each). The CDR3 loop spans 14 amino acids. Germline-derived CDR1 and CDR2 are SSHAT and FNYEAQ (reference sequence). CDR3 coding DNA: TGTGCTAGCAGCCCGAATGGGGGAACCGGGGAGCTGTTTTTT. Protein: CASSPNGGTGELFF.